These 18 T cell receptor beta chains were all obtained from the same sample, sequenced in a study of technical replicates of blood from a handful of donors. The assay was immunoSEQ multiplex PCR, and TCRdb's table has in-frame clones only and misses some. The profile shows about 76,000 clones, 90% to 95% of them singletons. Sequencing used T cells isolated from PBMCs. Source of these receptors: a human donor in good health.

A single count supports this clone. The chain carries TRBV7-9 and TRBJ2-6; TRBD1 matches at 10 bases. Trimming at V came to 5 bases and at J to 3 bases, leaving 7 bases not matched to a gene. Germline lookup yields CDR1 SEHNR and CDR2 FQNEAQ (reference sequence). The CDR3 runs to 17 residues. CDR3 protein: CASSRDRGIGGANVLTF. The CDR3 nucleotides read TGTGCCAGCAGCCGGGACAGGGGCATTGGTGGGGCCAACGTCCTGACTTTC.

The chain couples TRBV7-6 to TRBJ1-2; 10 positions agree with TRBD1. The CDR3 consists of 17 residues. The V segment lost 5 bases and the J segment 6 bases; nucleotides outside the gene matches: 15. Germline CDR1 reads SGHVS; CDR2 reads FNYEAQ. DNA of the CDR3: TGTGCCAGCAGCCCAGCGGTGACCGGGACAGGGGTCGATGGCTACACCTTC. It codes for CASSPAVTGTGVDGYTF. Variable domain in full (rest from reference TRBV7-6 and TRBJ1-2): GAGVSQSPRYKVTKRGQDVALRCDPISGHVSLYWYRQALGQGPEFLTYFNYEAQQDKSGLPNDRFSAERPEGSISTLTIQRTEQRDSAMYRCASSPAVTGTGVDGYTFGSGTRLTVV.

The chain links TRBV29-1 to TRBJ2-7, with D perhaps TRBD1 (6 bases). V was shortened by 4 bases and J by 4 bases, with 8 bases between the two germline ends. Germline V gives CDR1 SQVTM, CDR2 ANQGSEA. This CDR3 is 11 amino acids long. CDR3 in amino acids: CSVAGVYEQYF. DNA for the CDR3: TGCAGCGTTGCAGGGGTGTACGAGCAGTACTTC.

The rearrangement joins TRBV7-9 to TRBJ2-7, with D maybe TRBD2 (6 bases). From germline, CDR1 is SEHNR and CDR2 FQNEAQ (reference sequence). This CDR3 has 13 amino acids. Between the trimmed V and J ends, which lost 7 bases and 1 base, there was a span of 11 bases. DNA for the CDR3: TGTGCCAGCACCCTGGACTATTCCTACGAGCAGTACTTC. Its translation is CASTLDYSYEQYF.

This chain uses TRBV5-1 with TRBJ1-2, with 8 positions matching TRBD1. This CDR3 is built from 14 residues. V was pared by 2 bases and J by 5 bases, with 5 bases of the junction left unmatched. The germline gives CDR1 SGHRS, CDR2 YFSETQ. CDR3 protein: CASSLPGQEYGYTF. The DNA for the CDR3 is TGCGCCAGCAGCTTACCGGGACAGGAGTATGGCTACACCTTC.

As for this clone: At one of its ends the junction is not consistent with the germline gene, which may arise from a read error. The chain recombines TRBV2 with TRBJ2-1, with 8 bases that match TRBD2. Looked up from germline, CDR1 is SNHLY and CDR2 is FYNNEI. CDR3 size: 12 residues. Written as DNA, the CDR3 is TGTGCCAGCAGCCCTACACTAGCGGCAGTGATCTTC. It translates to CASSPTLAAVIF.

J is TRBJ1-1 and V is TRBV11-2; D gene ambiguous. The CDR3 covers 17 residues. The V end lost 4 bases, the J end lost 0 bases, and 18 bases lay between the germline ends. CDR1 is SGHAT, CDR2 FQNNGV, per germline. CDR3 region: CASSSHMRAIVNTEAFF. The DNA for the CDR3 is TGTGCCAGCAGCTCACACATGAGGGCGATCGTGAACACTGAAGCTTTCTTT.

This chain connects TRBV19 to TRBJ1-2; unclear D gene. Per germline, CDR1 LNHDA and CDR2 SQIVND (reference sequence). V was trimmed by 10 bases and J by 5 bases, leaving 17 bases between them. There are 13 residues in the CDR3. CDR3 sequence (DNA): TGTGCCACCCTGACAAACGCGGGATATGGCTACACCTTC. Amino acids: CATLTNAGYGYTF.

The chain combines TRBV11-2 with TRBJ1-4, with D unclear. V shed 5 bases and J shed 6 bases, with 10 bases lying between them. The CDR3 totals 13 residues. Germline CDR1 is SGHAT and CDR2 is FQNNGV. This CDR3 reads CASSLRRDEKLFF. The DNA of the CDR3 is TGTGCCAGCAGCCTCCGGCGGGATGAAAAACTGTTTTTT.

This chain links TRBV4-2 with TRBJ2-7; no definite D call. Trimming stripped 0 bases from V and 2 bases from J, with 11 bases between. Germline CDR1 reads LGHNA; CDR2 reads YNFKEQ. The CDR3 is made up of 15 amino acids. The CDR3 loop reads CASSQDPTETYEQYF. The CDR3 bases are TGTGCCAGCAGCCAAGATCCTACAGAGACCTACGAGCAGTACTTC.

On this clone: Compared with germline, one end of the junction differs, possibly owing to a read error. The chain carries TRBV30 and TRBJ2-3, with TRBD2 matching 8 bases. CDR3 length: 16 amino acids. Germline assignment: CDR1 GTSNPN and CDR2 SVGIG (reference sequence). The CDR3 DNA is TGTGCCTCGAGTACTATAATAGCGGGGTTCCCAGATACGCAGTATTTT. It yields the protein CASSTIIAGFPDTQYF. The whole variable domain, filled in from reference TRBV30 and TRBJ2-3, reads SQTIHQWPATLVQPVGSPLSLECTVEGTSNPNLYWYRQAAGRGLQLLFYSVGIGQISSEVPQNLSASRPQDRQFILSSKKLLLSDSGFYLCASSTIIAGFPDTQYFGPGTRLTVL.

The chain recombines TRBV18 with TRBJ1-2; D possibly corresponds to TRBD1 (6 bases). The CDR3 spans 14 residues. The V and J ends lost 3 bases and 4 bases respectively, with 12 bases between them. Germline assignment: CDR1 KGHSH and CDR2 LQKENI. For the CDR3, the DNA is TGTGCCAGCTCACCGGGGGACAAAATCTATGGCTACACCTTC. Translated, it gives CASSPGDKIYGYTF.

V is TRBV2 and J is TRBJ2-1; 7 bases are shared with TRBD2. The CDR3 covers 16 residues. V was clipped by 1 base and J by 4 bases; unmatched bases: 7. CDR1 is SNHLY and CDR2 is FYNNEI in the germline V gene. For the CDR3, the DNA is TGTGCCAGCAGTGAAGGAGAAGGGAGGGGTTACAATGAGCAGTTCTTC. This encodes CASSEGEGRGYNEQFF.

V and J are TRBV5-1 and TRBJ2-1; D not certain. CDR1 is SGHRS and CDR2 is YFSETQ in the germline V gene. CDR3 length: 14 amino acids. Trimming cost V 8 bases and J 6 bases, with 18 bases left between them. Written as DNA, the CDR3 is TGCGCCAGTACCTGGCGCGGTGCGGTCAATGAGCAGTTCTTC. It codes for CASTWRGAVNEQFF.

This chain joins TRBV28 and TRBJ1-2, with TRBD1 matching 9 bases. CDR1 and CDR2 from the germline V gene are MDHEN and SYDVKM. The CDR3 contains 17 residues. Losses at the gene ends were 6 bases for V and 5 bases for J; bases not matched to a gene: 16. The CDR3 sequence: CASRRLGGWGTGYGYTF. As DNA, the CDR3 is TGTGCCAGCAGACGATTAGGGGGCTGGGGGACAGGGTATGGCTACACCTTC.

This clone was picked up a small number of times. V usage is TRBV2 and J usage is TRBJ1-1, with TRBD1 matching 7 bases. J lost 6 bases, V lost 7 bases, and 5 bases had no gene match. CDR1 is SNHLY, CDR2 FYNNEI, per germline. The CDR3 runs to 12 residues. The CDR3 spells CASIQQGPEAFF. CDR3 DNA sequence: TGTGCCAGCATTCAACAGGGGCCTGAAGCTTTCTTT.

The V gene is TRBV5-5, the J gene TRBJ2-3; D may be TRBD1 (5 bases). The CDR3 totals 15 residues. V lost 0 bases and J lost 4, with 12 bases in between. Germline lookup yields CDR1 SGHKS and CDR2 YYEKEE (reference sequence). CDR3 protein: CASSLGWLGADTQYF. CDR3 in DNA: TGTGCCAGCAGCTTGGGTTGGTTAGGGGCAGATACGCAGTATTTT.

This clone was found once. This chain joins TRBV28 and TRBJ2-1; 7 bases agree with TRBD1. Germline CDR1 MDHEN, CDR2 SYDVKM. This CDR3 region has 17 residues. V shed 4 bases, J shed 6 bases, and the junction held 15 bases outside the gene matches. CDR3 sequence (DNA): TGTGCCAGCAGTTCGCTCCAATTATACAGGGGTGGCAATGAGCAGTTCTTC. This gives the protein CASSSLQLYRGGNEQFF.